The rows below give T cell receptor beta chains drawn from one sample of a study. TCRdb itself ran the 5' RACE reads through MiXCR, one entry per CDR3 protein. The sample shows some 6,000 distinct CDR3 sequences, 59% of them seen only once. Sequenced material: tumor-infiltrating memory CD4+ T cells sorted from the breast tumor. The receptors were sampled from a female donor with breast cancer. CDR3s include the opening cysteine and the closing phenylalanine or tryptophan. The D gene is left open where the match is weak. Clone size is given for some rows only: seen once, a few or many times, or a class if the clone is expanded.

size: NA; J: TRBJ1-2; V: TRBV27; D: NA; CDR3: CASSPRAVGTSGYTF; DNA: TGTGCCAGCAGTCCCCGGGCCGTGGGTACCTCTGGCTACACCTTC
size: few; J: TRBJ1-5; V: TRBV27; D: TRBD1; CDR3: CASSSRGQGARQPQHF; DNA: TGTGCCAGTAGTTCCCGGGGACAGGGGGCGAGGCAGCCCCAGCATTTT
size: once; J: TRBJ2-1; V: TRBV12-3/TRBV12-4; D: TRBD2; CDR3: CASRGGGALSNEQFF; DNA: TGTGCCAGCAGGGGGGGAGGGGCCCTCTCCAATGAGCAGTTCTTC
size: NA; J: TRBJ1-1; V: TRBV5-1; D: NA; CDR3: CASSLEGGARTEAFF; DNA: TGCGCCAGCAGCTTGGAGGGGGGGGCAAGGACTGAAGCTTTCTTT
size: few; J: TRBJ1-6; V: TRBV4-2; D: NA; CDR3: CASSRGTLNSPLHF; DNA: TGTGCCAGCAGCCGAGGGACTTTGAATTCACCCCTCCACTTT
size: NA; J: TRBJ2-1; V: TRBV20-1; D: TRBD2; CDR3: CSAPDLAGGPDEQFF; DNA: TGCAGTGCACCTGATCTAGCGGGAGGGCCGGATGAGCAGTTCTTC
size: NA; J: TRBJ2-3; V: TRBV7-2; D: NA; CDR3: CASSLVTRQYF; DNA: TGTGCCAGCAGCTTAGTCACCCGGCAGTATTTT
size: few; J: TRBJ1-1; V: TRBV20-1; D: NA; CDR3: CSARRETEAFF; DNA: TGCAGTGCTAGGAGGGAGACTGAAGCTTTCTTT
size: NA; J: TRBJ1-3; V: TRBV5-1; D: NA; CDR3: CASSLQGSGNTIYF; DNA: TGCGCCAGCAGCTTGCAGGGGTCTGGAAACACCATATATTTT
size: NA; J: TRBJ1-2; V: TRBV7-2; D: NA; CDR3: CASSLNRQSYTF; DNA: TGTGCCAGCAGCTTAAATAGACAGAGCTACACCTTC
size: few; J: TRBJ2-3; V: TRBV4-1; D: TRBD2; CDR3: CASRRGGDDPDTQYF; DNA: TGCGCCAGCAGGCGCGGGGGGGACGATCCAGATACGCAGTATTTT
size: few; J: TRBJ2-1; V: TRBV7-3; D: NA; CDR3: CASSPALSSYNEQFF; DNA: TGTGCCAGCAGCCCCGCCTTAAGCTCCTACAATGAGCAGTTCTTC
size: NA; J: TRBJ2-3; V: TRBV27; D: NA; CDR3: CASRIGLTSTDTQYF; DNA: TGTGCCAGCAGAATCGGACTAACTAGCACAGATACGCAGTATTTT
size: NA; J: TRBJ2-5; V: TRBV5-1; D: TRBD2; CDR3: CASSLSTSEETQYF; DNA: TGCGCCAGCAGCTTGTCGACTAGCGAAGAGACCCAGTACTTC
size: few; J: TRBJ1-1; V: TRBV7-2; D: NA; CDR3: CASSPHRDTEAFF; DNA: TGTGCCAGCAGCCCCCACAGGGACACTGAAGCTTTCTTT
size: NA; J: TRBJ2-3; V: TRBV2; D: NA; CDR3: CASSDLSGADTQYF; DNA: TGTGCCAGCAGTGATCTTAGCGGAGCAGATACGCAGTATTTT
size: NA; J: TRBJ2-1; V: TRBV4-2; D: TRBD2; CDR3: CASSQESGTIYNEQFF; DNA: TGTGCCAGCAGCCAAGAAAGCGGGACGATTTACAATGAGCAGTTCTTC
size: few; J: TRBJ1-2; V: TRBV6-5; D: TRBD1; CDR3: CASSSTLDRIKYGYTF; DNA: TGTGCCAGCAGTTCAACCCTGGACAGGATTAAATATGGCTACACCTTC
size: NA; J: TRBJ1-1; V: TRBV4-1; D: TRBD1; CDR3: CASSQHTGQVRLNTEAFF; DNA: TGCGCCAGCAGCCAACATACCGGACAGGTCCGTTTGAACACTGAAGCTTTCTTT
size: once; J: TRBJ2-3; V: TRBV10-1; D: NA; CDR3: CASSEGEWTDTQYF; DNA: TGCGCCAGCAGTGAAGGGGAGTGGACAGATACACAGTATTTT
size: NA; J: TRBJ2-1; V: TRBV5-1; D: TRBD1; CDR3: CASSLAGTGRGEQFF; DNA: TGCGCCAGCAGCTTGGCCGGGACAGGCAGGGGTGAGCAGTTCTTC
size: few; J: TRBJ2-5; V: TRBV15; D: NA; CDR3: CATSRRGRVETQYF; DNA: TGTGCCACCAGCAGGAGGGGTAGGGTGGAGACCCAGTACTTC
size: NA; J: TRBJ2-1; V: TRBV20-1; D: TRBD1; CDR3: CSALGTGAFFSYNEQFF; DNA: TGCAGTGCCCTCGGGACAGGGGCCTTTTTTTCCTACAATGAGCAGTTCTTC
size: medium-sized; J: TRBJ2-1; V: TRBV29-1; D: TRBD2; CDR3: CSTSASGRYGYNEQFF; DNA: TGCAGCACATCGGCTAGCGGGAGGTATGGGTACAATGAGCAGTTCTTC
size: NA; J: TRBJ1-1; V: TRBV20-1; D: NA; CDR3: CSARSPDLGNTEAFF; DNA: TGCAGTGCTAGATCGCCGGACTTGGGGAACACTGAAGCTTTCTTT
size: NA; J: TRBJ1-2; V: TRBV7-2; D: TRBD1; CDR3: CASSFNRGGYTF; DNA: TGTGCCAGCAGCTTCAACAGGGGGGGCTACACCTTC
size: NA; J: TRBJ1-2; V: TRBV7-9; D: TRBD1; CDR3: CASSIGTGGREKYTF; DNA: TGTGCCAGCAGCATCGGGACAGGGGGTCGAGAGAAGTACACCTTC
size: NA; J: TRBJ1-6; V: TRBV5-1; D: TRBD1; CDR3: CASSPRMAGGSNSPLHF; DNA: TGCGCCAGCAGCCCCCGGATGGCAGGGGGTAGTAATTCACCCCTCCACTTT
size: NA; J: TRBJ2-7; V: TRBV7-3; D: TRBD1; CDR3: CASSWGPITGGLSYEQYF; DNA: TGTGCCAGCAGCTGGGGCCCTATAACAGGGGGACTCTCCTACGAGCAGTACTTC
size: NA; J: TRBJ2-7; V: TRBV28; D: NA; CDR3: CASTRQGLYNEQYF; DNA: TGTGCCAGCACAAGACAGGGACTCTACAACGAGCAGTACTTC
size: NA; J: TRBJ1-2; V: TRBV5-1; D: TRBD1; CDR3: CASSPTGTGGKRGSTF; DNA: TGCGCCAGCAGCCCGACGGGGACAGGGGGCAAGAGAGGCTCCACCTTC
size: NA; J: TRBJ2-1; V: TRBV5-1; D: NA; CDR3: CASGPGSYNEQFF; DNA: TGCGCCAGCGGTCCAGGGTCCTACAATGAGCAGTTCTTC
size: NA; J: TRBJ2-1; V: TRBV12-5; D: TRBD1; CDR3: CASTPRVGDRYNEQFF; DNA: TGTGCTAGTACCCCTAGGGTCGGGGACAGGTACAATGAGCAGTTCTTC
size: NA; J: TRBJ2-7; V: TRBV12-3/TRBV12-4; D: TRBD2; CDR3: CASSRRGGSGVSYEQYF; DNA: TGTGCCAGCAGTCGAAGGGGTGGTAGCGGGGTCTCCTACGAGCAGTACTTC
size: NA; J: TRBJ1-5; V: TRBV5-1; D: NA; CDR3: CASSLDGQINQPQHF; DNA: TGCGCCAGCAGCTTGGATGGACAGATCAATCAGCCCCAGCATTTT
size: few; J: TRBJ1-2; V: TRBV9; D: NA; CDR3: CASSPGVAQDYGYTF; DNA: TGTGCCAGCAGCCCAGGAGTTGCGCAGGACTATGGCTACACCTTC
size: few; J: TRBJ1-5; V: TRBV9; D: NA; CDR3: CASSVDGQPNQPQHF; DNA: TGTGCCAGCAGCGTAGACGGACAGCCCAATCAGCCCCAGCATTTT
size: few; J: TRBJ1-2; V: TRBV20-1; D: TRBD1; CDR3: CSARQGAIPNYTF; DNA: TGCAGTGCTAGGCAGGGGGCAATCCCTAACTACACCTTC
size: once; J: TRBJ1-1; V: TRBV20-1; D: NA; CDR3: CSARSDGGMASEAFF; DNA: TGCAGTGCTAGGTCGGACGGGGGAATGGCGTCTGAAGCTTTCTTT
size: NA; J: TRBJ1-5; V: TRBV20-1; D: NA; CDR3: CSANSRGANQPQHF; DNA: TGCAGTGCTAACTCACGGGGGGCCAATCAGCCCCAGCATTTT
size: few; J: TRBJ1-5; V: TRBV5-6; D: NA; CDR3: CASSLGQDQPQHF; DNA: TGTGCCAGCAGCTTGGGACAGGATCAGCCCCAGCATTTT
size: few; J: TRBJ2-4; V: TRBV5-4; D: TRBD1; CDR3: CASSLNPTGRNIQYF; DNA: TGTGCCAGCAGCTTGAACCCGACAGGGAGAAACATTCAGTACTTC
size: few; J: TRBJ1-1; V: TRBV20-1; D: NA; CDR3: CSARLQILEAFF; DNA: TGCAGTGCTAGATTACAGATACTAGAAGCTTTCTTT
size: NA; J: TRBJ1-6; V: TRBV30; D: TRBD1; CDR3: CAWEGTGNSPLHF; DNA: TGTGCCTGGGAGGGGACAGGGAATTCACCCCTCCACTTT
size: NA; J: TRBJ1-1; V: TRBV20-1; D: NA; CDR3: CSAARYGGNTEAFF; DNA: TGCAGTGCCGCTAGGTATGGGGGGAACACTGAAGCTTTCTTT
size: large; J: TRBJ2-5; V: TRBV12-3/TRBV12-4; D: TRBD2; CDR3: CASRKRGGETQYF; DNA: TGTGCCAGCCGCAAGCGGGGCGGGGAGACCCAGTACTTC